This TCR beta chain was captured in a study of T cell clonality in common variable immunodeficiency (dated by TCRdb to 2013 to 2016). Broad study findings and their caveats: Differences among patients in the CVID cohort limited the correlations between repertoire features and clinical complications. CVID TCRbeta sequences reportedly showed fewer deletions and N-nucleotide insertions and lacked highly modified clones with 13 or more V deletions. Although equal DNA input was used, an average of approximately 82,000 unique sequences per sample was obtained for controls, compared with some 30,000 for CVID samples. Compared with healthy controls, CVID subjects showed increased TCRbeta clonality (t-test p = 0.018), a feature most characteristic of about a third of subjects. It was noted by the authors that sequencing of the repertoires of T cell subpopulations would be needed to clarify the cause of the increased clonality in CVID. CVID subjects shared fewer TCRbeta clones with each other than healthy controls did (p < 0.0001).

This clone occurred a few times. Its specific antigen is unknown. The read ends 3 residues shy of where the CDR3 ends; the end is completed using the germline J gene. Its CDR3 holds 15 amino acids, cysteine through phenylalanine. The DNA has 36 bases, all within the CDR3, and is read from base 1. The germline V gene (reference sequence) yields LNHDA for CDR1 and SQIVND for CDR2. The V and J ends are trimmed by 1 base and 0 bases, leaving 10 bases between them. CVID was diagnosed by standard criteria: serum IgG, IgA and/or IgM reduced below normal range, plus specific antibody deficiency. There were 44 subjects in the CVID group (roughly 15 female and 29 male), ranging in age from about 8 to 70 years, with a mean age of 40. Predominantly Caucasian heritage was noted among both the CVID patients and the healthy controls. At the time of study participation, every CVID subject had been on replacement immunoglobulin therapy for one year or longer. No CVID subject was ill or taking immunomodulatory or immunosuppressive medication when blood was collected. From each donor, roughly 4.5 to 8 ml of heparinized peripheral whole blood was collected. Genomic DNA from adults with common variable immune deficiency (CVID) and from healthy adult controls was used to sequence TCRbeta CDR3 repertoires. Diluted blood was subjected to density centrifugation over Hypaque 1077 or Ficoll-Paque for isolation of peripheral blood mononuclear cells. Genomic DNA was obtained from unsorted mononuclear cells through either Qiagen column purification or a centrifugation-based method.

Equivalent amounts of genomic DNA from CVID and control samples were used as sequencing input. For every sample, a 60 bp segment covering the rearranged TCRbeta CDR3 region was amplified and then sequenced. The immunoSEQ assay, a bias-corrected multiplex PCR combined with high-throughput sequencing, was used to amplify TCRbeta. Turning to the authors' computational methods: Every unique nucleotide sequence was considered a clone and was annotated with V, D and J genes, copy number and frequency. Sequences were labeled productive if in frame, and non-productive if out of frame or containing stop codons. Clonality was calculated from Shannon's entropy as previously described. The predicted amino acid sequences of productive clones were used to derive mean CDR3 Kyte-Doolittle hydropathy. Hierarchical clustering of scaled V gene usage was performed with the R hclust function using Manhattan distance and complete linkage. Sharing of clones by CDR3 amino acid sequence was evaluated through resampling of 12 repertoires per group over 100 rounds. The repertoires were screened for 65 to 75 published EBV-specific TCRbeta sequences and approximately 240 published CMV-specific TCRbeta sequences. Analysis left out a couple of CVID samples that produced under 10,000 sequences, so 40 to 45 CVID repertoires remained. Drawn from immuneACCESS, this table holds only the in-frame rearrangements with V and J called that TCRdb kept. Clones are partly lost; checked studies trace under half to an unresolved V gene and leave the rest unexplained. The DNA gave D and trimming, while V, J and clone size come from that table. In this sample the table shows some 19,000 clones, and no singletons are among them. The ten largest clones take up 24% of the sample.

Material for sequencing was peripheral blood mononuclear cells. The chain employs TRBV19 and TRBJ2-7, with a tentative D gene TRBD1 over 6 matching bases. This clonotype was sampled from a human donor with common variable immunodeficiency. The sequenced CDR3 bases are TGTGCCAGTAGTATAGGGACAGAATTCTCCTACGAG. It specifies CASSIGTEFSYE. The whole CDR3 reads CASSIGTEFSYEQYF.